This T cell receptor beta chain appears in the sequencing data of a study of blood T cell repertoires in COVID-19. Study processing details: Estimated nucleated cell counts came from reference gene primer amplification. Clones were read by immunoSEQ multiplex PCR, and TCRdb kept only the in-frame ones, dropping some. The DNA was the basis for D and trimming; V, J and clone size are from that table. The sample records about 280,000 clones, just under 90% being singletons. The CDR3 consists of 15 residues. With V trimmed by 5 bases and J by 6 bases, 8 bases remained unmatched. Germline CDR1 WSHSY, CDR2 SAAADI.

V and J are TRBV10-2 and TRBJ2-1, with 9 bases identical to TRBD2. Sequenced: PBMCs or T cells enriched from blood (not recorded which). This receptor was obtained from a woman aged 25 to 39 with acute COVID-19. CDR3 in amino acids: CASSRGAGGRNEQFF. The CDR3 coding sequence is TGCGCCAGCAGTCGGGGAGCGGGAGGCCGCAATGAGCAGTTCTTC.